These T cell receptor beta chains were read from a single sample in a study of blood T cell repertoires in COVID-19. TCRdb keeps only in-frame clones here, not all; method: immunoSEQ multiplex PCR. The profile shows some 110,000 clones, roughly nine tenths of them singletons. The sample consisted of peripheral blood. All receptors come from a human donor in a cohort sampled during active COVID-19. The CDR3 runs from the conserved cysteine through the conserved F or W. A D gene is named only where the DNA matches it firmly. Not every row has a clone size; where given, it reads once, few, many or a size class.

NA	15	NA	TRBJ2-1	TRBV3-1/TRBV3-2	CASSHTGTPLKEQFF	TGTGCCAGCAGCCATACCGGGACTCCCCTGAAGGAGCAGTTCTTC
TRBD2	12	NA	TRBJ2-7	TRBV19	CASRSGGSEQYF	TGTGCCAGTAGGTCCGGGGGGAGCGAGCAGTACTTC
NA	12	NA	TRBJ2-7	TRBV28	CASSLDFLEQYF	TGTGCCAGCAGTTTAGACTTCCTCGAGCAGTACTTC
TRBD2	16	NA	TRBJ2-5	TRBV28	CASTKGLAGGEETQYF	TGTGCCAGCACCAAGGGACTAGCGGGAGGAGAAGAGACCCAGTACTTC
TRBD2	12	NA	TRBJ2-7	TRBV19	CATRGAGAPQYF	TGTGCCACCCGAGGGGCGGGAGCGCCCCAGTACTTC
TRBD1	16	NA	TRBJ2-6	TRBV2	CASSARTGSGANVLTF	TGTGCCAGCAGTGCGAGGACAGGGTCTGGGGCCAACGTCCTGACTTTC
NA	18	NA	TRBJ2-2	TRBV19	CASSSPLGIRFPTGELFF	TGTGCCAGTAGCTCCCCTCTGGGTATCAGGTTTCCCACCGGGGAGCTGTTTTTT
TRBD2	15	NA	TRBJ2-5	TRBV5-1	CASSLPSGSRETQYF	TGCGCCAGCAGCTTGCCTAGCGGGAGCCGAGAGACCCAGTACTTC
NA	11	NA	TRBJ1-5	TRBV6-1	CASSEVQSQHF	TGTGCCAGCAGTGAAGTGCAGTCCCAGCATTTT
TRBD2	11	NA	TRBJ2-1	TRBV7-9	CASSLGLAGFF	TGTGCCAGCAGCTTAGGACTAGCGGGGTTCTTC
TRBD1	15	NA	TRBJ1-2	TRBV13	CASSFGQGSYYGYTF	TGTGCCAGCAGCTTCGGACAGGGGTCTTACTATGGCTACACCTTC
NA	15	once	TRBJ1-1	TRBV5-1	CASSLGLLMNTEAFF	TGCGCCAGCAGCTTGGGTCTACTGATGAACACTGAAGCTTTCTTT